The clone carrying this T cell receptor beta chain was observed a handful of times. The antigen is not known. This sample stems from a study of CD8+ T cells in alopecia areata. Study-wide findings and caveats: Alphabeta T cells residing in normal skin are also sequenced in scalp samples.

This CDR3 is 16 amino acids long. Germline lookup yields CDR1 MGHDK and CDR2 SYGVNS. V lost 5 bases to trimming and J lost 0 bases, with 17 bases between them. TCR sequencing used cDNA made by reverse transcription of extracted RNA. The data were produced by immunoSEQ multiplex PCR, yet TCRdb's version contains in-frame clones alone and is incomplete. The sample yields roughly 200,000 clones, over 55% seen once. Specimen: CD4+ T cells sorted from blood, collected at week 0. The chain carries TRBV25-1 and TRBJ2-7, with D possibly being TRBD1 (5 bases). This sequence originates from a human donor with alopecia areata. The CDR3 spells CASSKTVGTSSYEQYF. The CDR3 DNA reads TGTGCCAGCAGTAAGACAGTAGGAACGAGCTCCTACGAGCAGTACTTC.